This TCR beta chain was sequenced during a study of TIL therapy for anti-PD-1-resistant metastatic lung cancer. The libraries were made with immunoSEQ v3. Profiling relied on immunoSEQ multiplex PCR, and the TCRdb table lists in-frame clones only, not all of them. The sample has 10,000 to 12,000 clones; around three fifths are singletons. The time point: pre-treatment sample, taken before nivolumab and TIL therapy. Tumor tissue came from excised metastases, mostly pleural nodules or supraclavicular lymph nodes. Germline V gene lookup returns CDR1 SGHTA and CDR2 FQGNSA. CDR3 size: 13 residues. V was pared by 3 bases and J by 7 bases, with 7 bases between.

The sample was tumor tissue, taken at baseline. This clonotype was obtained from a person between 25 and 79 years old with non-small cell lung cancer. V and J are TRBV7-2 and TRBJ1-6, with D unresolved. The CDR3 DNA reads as TGTGCCAGCAGCTTGCGGTTCAATTCACCCCTCCACTTT. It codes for CASSLRFNSPLHF.